Listed below are T cell receptor beta chains from one sample, sequenced in a study of neurological immune-mediated disorders. TCRdb re-analysed the 5' RACE reads in MiXCR, keeping a single row per CDR3 protein. The sample includes tens of thousands of distinct CDR3 sequences, roughly 21% of them seen just once. Material for sequencing was PBMCs. These TCRs come from a man between 60 and 70 years old with HTLV-1-associated myelopathy (HAM/TSP). Both conserved end residues are trimmed from each CDR3. Size values are once, few and many counts, or a class for expanded clones, and some rows have none.

j_call,clone_size,v_call,cdr3_aa
TRBJ2-7,many,TRBV3-1,ASSQNPTSVGEQY
TRBJ2-3,medium-sized,TRBV28,ASSFDQGTDTQY
TRBJ2-2,many,TRBV20-1,SARRSSGSMGTGELF
TRBJ1-1,medium-sized,TRBV5-1,ASSLKQGTDTEAF
TRBJ2-3,.,TRBV5-1,ASSRGTNTDTQY
TRBJ1-5,many,TRBV29-1,SVVVGGNQPQH
TRBJ2-7,.,TRBV28,ASSLPRYLSYEQY
TRBJ2-2,many,TRBV7-9,ASSSWHGGGTNTGELF
TRBJ2-2,many,TRBV7-3,ASSLGTGNTGELF
TRBJ2-5,.,TRBV18,ASSPAGLPQETQY
TRBJ2-1,many,TRBV29-1,SPRLAGSYNEQF
TRBJ2-1,many,TRBV9,ASSPRGRNEQF
TRBJ2-2,many,TRBV5-1,ASSLGRNTGELF
TRBJ1-2,many,TRBV7-2,ASSPLKGRGYT
TRBJ2-1,many,TRBV20-1,SARDGRDLNEQF
TRBJ1-2,many,TRBV19,ASSTDRGAFGYT
TRBJ1-2,many,TRBV7-2,ASSLGGGLTSGYT
TRBJ2-4,many,TRBV25-1,ASSDLNRGGIQY
TRBJ2-1,.,TRBV7-7,ASSLGTSNTEQF
TRBJ2-2,many,TRBV20-1,SARGPPNTGELF
TRBJ2-1,many,TRBV7-3,ASSLTASSYNEQF
TRBJ1-1,.,TRBV10-3,AISETNRVVRGAF
TRBJ2-1,many,TRBV10-3,AISESQGANEQF
TRBJ2-5,many,TRBV7-3,ASSSQYQETQY
TRBJ1-1,many,TRBV5-1,ASTREGSRSTEAF
TRBJ1-5,many,TRBV7-2,ASSSVYSNQPQH
TRBJ2-7,many,TRBV7-9,ASSFGVGDASSYEQY
TRBJ2-7,many,TRBV10-3,ATIGGGQKYEQY
TRBJ2-1,many,TRBV12-3/TRBV12-4,ASSLVGGGGGGEQF
TRBJ1-6,many,TRBV12-3/TRBV12-4,ASRAATGGTPLH
TRBJ2-7,many,TRBV3-1,ASSPTRNEQY
TRBJ2-1,.,TRBV6-6,ASSSAIGNEQF
TRBJ1-1,many,TRBV7-8,ASSTNRGAEAF
TRBJ1-2,many,TRBV7-2,ASTRGGGYGYT
TRBJ2-3,many,TRBV6-1,ASSLQETDTQY
TRBJ2-3,many,TRBV29-1,SVPGLAGGKGPTDTQY
TRBJ2-3,.,TRBV4-2,ASSQEGGQVDTQY